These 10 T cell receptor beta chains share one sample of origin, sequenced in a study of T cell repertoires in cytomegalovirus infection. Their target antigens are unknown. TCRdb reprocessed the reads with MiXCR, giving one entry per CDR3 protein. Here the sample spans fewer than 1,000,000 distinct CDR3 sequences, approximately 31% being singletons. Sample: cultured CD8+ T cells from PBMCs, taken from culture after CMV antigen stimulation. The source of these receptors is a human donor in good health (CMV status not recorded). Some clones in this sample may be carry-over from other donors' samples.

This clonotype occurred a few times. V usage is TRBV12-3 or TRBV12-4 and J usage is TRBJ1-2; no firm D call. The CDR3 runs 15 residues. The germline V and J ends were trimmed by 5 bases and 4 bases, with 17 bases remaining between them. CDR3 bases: TGTGCCAGCAGTGGTGACGGAGCCTTGGGCTATGGCTACACCTTC. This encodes CASSGDGALGYGYTF.

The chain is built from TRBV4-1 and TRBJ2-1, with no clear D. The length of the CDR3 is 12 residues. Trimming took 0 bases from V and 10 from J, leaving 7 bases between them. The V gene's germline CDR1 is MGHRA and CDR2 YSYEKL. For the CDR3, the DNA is TGCGCCAGCAGCCAAGATGGTATAGAGCAGTTCTTC. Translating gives CASSQDGIEQFF.

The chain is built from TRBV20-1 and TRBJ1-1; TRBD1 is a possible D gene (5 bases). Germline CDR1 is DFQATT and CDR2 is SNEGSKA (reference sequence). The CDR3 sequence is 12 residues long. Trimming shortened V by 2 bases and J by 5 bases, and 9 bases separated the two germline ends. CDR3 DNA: TGCAGTGCTAGACCGGGGACGACTGAAGCTTTCTTT. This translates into CSARPGTTEAFF.

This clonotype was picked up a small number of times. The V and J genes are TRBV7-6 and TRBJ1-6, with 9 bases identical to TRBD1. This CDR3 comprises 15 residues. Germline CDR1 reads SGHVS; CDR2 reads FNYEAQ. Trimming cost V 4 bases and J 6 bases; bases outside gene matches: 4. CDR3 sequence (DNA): TGTGCCAGCAGCTACGGGACAGGGCCTAATTCACCCCTCCACTTT. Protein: CASSYGTGPNSPLHF. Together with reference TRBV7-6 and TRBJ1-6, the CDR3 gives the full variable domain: GAGVSQSPRYKVTKRGQDVALRCDPISGHVSLYWYRQALGQGPEFLTYFNYEAQQDKSGLPNDRFSAERPEGSISTLTIQRTEQRDSAMYRCASSYGTGPNSPLHFGNGTRLTVT.

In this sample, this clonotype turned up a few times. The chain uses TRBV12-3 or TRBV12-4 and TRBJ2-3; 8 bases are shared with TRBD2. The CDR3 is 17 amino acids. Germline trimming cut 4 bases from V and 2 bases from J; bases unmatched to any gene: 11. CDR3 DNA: TGTGCCAGCAGTTCAGCGGGGGCATCCCCTTACACAGATACGCAGTATTTT. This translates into CASSSAGASPYTDTQYF.

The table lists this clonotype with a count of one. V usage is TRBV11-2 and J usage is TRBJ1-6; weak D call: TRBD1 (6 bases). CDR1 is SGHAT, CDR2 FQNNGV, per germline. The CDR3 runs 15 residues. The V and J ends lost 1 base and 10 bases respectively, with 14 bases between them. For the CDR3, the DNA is TGTGCCAGCAGCTTAGCCCCATGGGGGCGATCACCCCTCCACTTT. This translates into CASSLAPWGRSPLHF.

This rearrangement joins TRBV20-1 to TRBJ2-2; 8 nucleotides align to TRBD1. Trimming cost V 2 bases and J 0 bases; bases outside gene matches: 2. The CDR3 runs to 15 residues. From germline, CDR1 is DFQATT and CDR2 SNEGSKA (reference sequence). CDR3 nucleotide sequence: TGCAGTGCTAGACGACAGGGGTCGAACACCGGGGAGCTGTTTTTT. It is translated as CSARRQGSNTGELFF.

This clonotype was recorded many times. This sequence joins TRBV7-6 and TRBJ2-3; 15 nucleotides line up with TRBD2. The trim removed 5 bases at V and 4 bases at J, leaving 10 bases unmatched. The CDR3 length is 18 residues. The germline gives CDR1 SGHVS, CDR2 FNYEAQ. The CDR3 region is CASSPGLAGGTDADTQYF. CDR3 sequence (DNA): TGTGCCAGCAGCCCCGGACTAGCGGGGGGGACAGATGCAGATACGCAGTATTTT.

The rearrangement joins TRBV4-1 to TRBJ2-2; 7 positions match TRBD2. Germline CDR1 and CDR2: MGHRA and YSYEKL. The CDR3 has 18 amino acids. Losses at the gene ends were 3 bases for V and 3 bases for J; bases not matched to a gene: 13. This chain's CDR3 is CASSQDMKLGGYTGELFF. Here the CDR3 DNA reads TGCGCCAGCAGCCAGGACATGAAACTCGGGGGGTACACCGGGGAGCTGTTTTTT.

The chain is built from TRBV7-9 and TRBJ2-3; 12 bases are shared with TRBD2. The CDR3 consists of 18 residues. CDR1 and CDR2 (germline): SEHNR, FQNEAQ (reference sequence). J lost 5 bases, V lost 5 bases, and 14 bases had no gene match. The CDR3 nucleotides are TGTGCCAGCAGCCACCCTCCCCGCGCTAGCGGGGGGGGAGATACGCAGTATTTT. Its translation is CASSHPPRASGGGDTQYF.